This passage covers 21 T cell receptor beta chains from one sample sequenced in a study of T cell responses to AZD1222 COVID-19 vaccine. The table came from immunoSEQ multiplex PCR; TCRdb's copy has only in-frame clones and leaves some out. The sample contains 250,000 to 300,000 clones, 85% to 95% of which appear only once. Here the sequenced sample was peripheral blood, taken 28 days after the second AZD1222 dose. Receptors were obtained from an adult who received the AZD1222 COVID-19 vaccine.

This chain links TRBV2 with TRBJ1-5; D is undetermined. Germline V gives CDR1 SNHLY, CDR2 FYNNEI. The CDR3 runs 16 residues. Trimming took 5 bases from V and 6 from J, leaving 20 bases between them. CDR3 amino acids: CASSKLDGMRGQPQHF. The CDR3 region has the DNA TGTGCCAGCAGTAAATTGGACGGCATGCGGGGTCAGCCCCAGCATTTT.

This clone appeared a single time. V gene TRBV28 combines with J gene TRBJ2-2; a weak D match, TRBD1 (7 bases). Germline lookup yields CDR1 MDHEN and CDR2 SYDVKM. This CDR3 contains 14 residues. V lost 5 bases and J lost 7, with 14 bases in between. The CDR3 DNA sequence: TGTGCCAGCAGTCGCGGAGGGGGCTACGGGGAGCTGTTTTTT. Residues: CASSRGGGYGELFF.

V and J are TRBV29-1 and TRBJ1-1, with D maybe TRBD1 (6 bases). V lost 3 bases and J lost 4, with 12 bases in between. Germline CDR1 and CDR2: SQVTM and ANQGSEA. The CDR3 is 13 residues long. CDR3 bases: TGCAGCGTTGAGGGGGCGCAGAGCACTGAAGCTTTCTTT. It translates to CSVEGAQSTEAFF.

V and J are TRBV7-9 and TRBJ2-3; no reliable D call. V lost 4 bases, J lost 2 bases, and 7 bases lay in between. This CDR3 is built from 13 residues. In germline, CDR1 is SEHNR, CDR2 FQNEAQ (reference sequence). The CDR3, as DNA: TGTGCCAGCAGCTCCCCTTCCACAGATACGCAGTATTTT. Translation: CASSSPSTDTQYF. The variable domain in full, completed from reference TRBV7-9 and TRBJ2-3, reads DTGVSQNPRHKITKRGQNVTFRCDPISEHNRLYWYRQTLGQGPEFLTYFQNEAQLEKSRLLSDRFSAERPKGSFSTLEIQRTEQGDSAMYLCASSSPSTDTQYFGPGTRLTVL.

This rearrangement joins TRBV29-1 to TRBJ2-1; a possible D gene is TRBD1 (6 bases). Trimming removed 6 bases at V and 9 bases at J, with 15 bases between. CDR1 and CDR2 (germline): SQVTM, ANQGSEA. This CDR3 region has 12 residues. In DNA form, the CDR3 reads TGCAGCGTACCTACAGGGTACGGTGAGCAGTTCTTC. It is translated as CSVPTGYGEQFF.

The rearrangement links TRBV5-4 to TRBJ1-5; D call uncertain. The CDR3 covers 14 residues. CDR1 SGHNT and CDR2 YYREEE come from the germline V gene (reference sequence). V lost 0 bases, J lost 0 bases, and 4 bases lay in between. The CDR3, as DNA: TGTGCCAGCAGCTTGGCACCTAGCAATCAGCCCCAGCATTTT. Amino acid sequence: CASSLAPSNQPQHF.

The chain has TRBV5-1 and TRBJ1-1, with 7 bases that match TRBD1. The germline gives CDR1 SGHRS, CDR2 YFSETQ. CDR3 size: 14 residues. V was pared by 4 bases and J by 5 bases, with 8 bases of the junction left unmatched. CDR3 in DNA: TGCGCCAGCAGCGCGGACAGGATAGGGACTGAAGCTTTCTTT. As protein: CASSADRIGTEAFF. The full variable domain, in which reference TRBV5-1 and TRBJ1-1 provide the parts outside the CDR3, is KAGVTQTPRYLIKTRGQQVTLSCSPISGHRSVSWYQQTPGQGLQFLFEYFSETQRNKGNFPGRFSGRQFSNSRSEMNVSTLELGDSALYLCASSADRIGTEAFFGQGTRLTVV.

The chain recombines TRBV2 with TRBJ2-7, with 8 bases lining up with TRBD1. The CDR3 has 13 amino acids. Losses at the gene ends were 7 bases for V and 4 bases for J; bases not matched to a gene: 6. Looked up from germline, CDR1 is SNHLY and CDR2 is FYNNEI. The CDR3 loop reads CASNRQGRYEQYF. DNA of the CDR3: TGTGCCAGCAATCGACAGGGGAGGTACGAGCAGTACTTC.

The chain recombines TRBV7-2 with TRBJ1-4; D perhaps matches TRBD1 (5 bases). V lost 3 bases to trimming and J lost 10 bases, with 9 bases between them. This CDR3 spans 12 amino acids. Germline CDR1 reads SGHTA; CDR2 reads FQGNSA. This CDR3 is CASSFGRGKLFF. The CDR3 DNA sequence: TGTGCCAGCAGCTTCGGGAGGGGAAAACTGTTTTTT.

This clone was counted once. The chain is built from TRBV2 and TRBJ2-7, with TRBD2 as a possible D gene (6 bases). The CDR3 sequence is 16 residues long. Trimming stripped 3 bases from V and 6 bases from J, with 21 bases between. In germline, CDR1 is SNHLY, CDR2 FYNNEI. The CDR3 bases are TGTGCCAGCAGTGATCCTGCGGGGATAGCCAGCACCGAGCAGTACTTC. Protein: CASSDPAGIASTEQYF.

The chain employs TRBV5-6 and TRBJ2-1; no clear D. Germline CDR1 reads SGHDT; CDR2 reads YYEEEE. V was pared by 3 bases and J by 3 bases, with 19 bases between. The CDR3 is 17 amino acids. The CDR3 DNA reads as TGTGCCAGCAGCTACAGAACCTTAGCAAAGGACTACAATGAGCAGTTCTTC. Amino acids: CASSYRTLAKDYNEQFF.

The chain recombines TRBV6-5 with TRBJ1-2; 7 nucleotides match TRBD1. After removal of 0 bases from V and 6 bases from J, the junction contained 4 bases not matched to a gene. The CDR3 loop spans 14 amino acids. CDR1 and CDR2 from the germline V gene are MNHEY and SVGAGI. This CDR3 reads CASSYSRQGHGYTF. CDR3 coding DNA: TGTGCCAGCAGTTACTCGAGACAGGGCCATGGCTACACCTTC.

This CDR3 reads CASSPLGTRLSYEQYF. The CDR3 DNA reads TGTGCCAGCAGTCCACTCGGGACTAGATTGTCCTACGAGCAGTACTTC. The V and J genes are TRBV27 and TRBJ2-7, with TRBD2 identical over 8 bases. With V trimmed by 5 bases and J by 1 base, 10 bases remained unmatched. CDR3 length: 16 amino acids. CDR1 is MNHEY and CDR2 is SMNVEV in the germline V gene (reference sequence).

The chain carries TRBV12-5 and TRBJ2-3; 8 nucleotides agree with TRBD2. Unmatched junction bases numbered 9, after V lost 0 bases and J lost 4 bases. Germline loops: CDR1 LGHNT, CDR2 FRNRAP. The CDR3 has 17 amino acids. The CDR3 nucleotides are TGTGCTAGTGGTTTGGTCCAACTAGCGGCGGGCCCAGATACGCAGTATTTT. Protein: CASGLVQLAAGPDTQYF.

The gene calls are TRBV24-1 and TRBJ1-5; 8 nucleotides align to TRBD1. Germline V gene lookup returns CDR1 KGHDR and CDR2 SFDVKD. With V trimmed by 5 bases and J by 11 bases, 13 bases remained unmatched. The length of the CDR3 is 15 residues. CDR3 nucleotides: TGTGCCACCAGTGCCTCGACAGGGGCCGCTTCGGCCCAGCATTTT. This gives the protein CATSASTGAASAQHF.

The rearrangement links TRBV28 to TRBJ1-2, with TRBD1 matching 8 bases. V gave up 5 bases and J gave up 7 bases; unmatched junction bases: 15. Per germline, CDR1 MDHEN and CDR2 SYDVKM. The CDR3 is made up of 16 amino acids. The CDR3 sequence is CASSLKPGGVFRGYTF. The CDR3 DNA is TGTGCCAGCAGTCTGAAGCCAGGGGGCGTCTTTCGTGGCTACACCTTC.

This chain joins TRBV6-1 and TRBJ1-1; TRBD1 might be the D (5 bases). Germline V gene sequence: CDR1 MNHNS, CDR2 SASEGT. V lost 3 bases to trimming and J lost 2 bases, with 7 bases between them. This CDR3 spans 13 amino acids. The CDR3 loop is CASSERGNTEAFF. CDR3 sequence (DNA): TGTGCCAGCAGTGAGAGGGGAAACACTGAAGCTTTCTTT.

The CDR3 region is CSAGSGRLGTGELFF. The CDR3 DNA reads as TGCAGCGCCGGTAGTGGGAGACTTGGCACCGGGGAGCTGTTTTTT. J is TRBJ2-2 and V is TRBV29-1, with D possibly matching TRBD2 (5 bases). The V end lost 7 bases, the J end lost 4 bases, and 19 bases lay between the germline ends. The CDR3 covers 15 residues. CDR1 is SQVTM, CDR2 ANQGSEA, per germline.

V usage is TRBV28 and J usage is TRBJ1-1; D not resolved. The CDR3 spans 13 residues. Trimming removed 4 bases from V and 1 base from J, with 7 bases in between. CDR1 and CDR2 (germline): MDHEN, SYDVKM. As DNA, the CDR3 is TGTGCCAGCAGTTATCCAGGGAACACTGAAGCTTTCTTT. The encoded protein is CASSYPGNTEAFF.

V usage is TRBV7-3 and J usage is TRBJ2-3; no firm D call. This CDR3 is built from 15 residues. The germline V gene encodes CDR1 SGHTA and CDR2 FQGTGA. Trimming cost V 1 base and J 4 bases, with 12 bases left between them. The CDR3 DNA reads as TGTGCCAGCAGCTTAAGTCTGGATCGGTCAGATACGCAGTATTTT. Residues: CASSLSLDRSDTQYF.

V gene TRBV27 combines with J gene TRBJ2-5; no firm D call. This CDR3 comprises 11 residues. The germline gives CDR1 MNHEY, CDR2 SMNVEV (reference sequence). V was trimmed by 3 bases and J by 7 bases, leaving 6 bases between them. The CDR3 protein is CASSFGGTQYF. The DNA of the CDR3 is TGTGCCAGCAGTTTCGGCGGGACCCAGTACTTC.